The sequence of this TCR beta chain was determined in a study of shared clonotypes between healthy human individuals. Using immunoSEQ multiplex PCR, the repertoire was profiled, and TCRdb retains in-frame clones only, with some absent. In the table there are over a million clones, 96% of which are singletons. The CDR3 is 14 residues long. Trimming stripped 4 bases from V and 0 bases from J, with 9 bases between. The germline V gene encodes CDR1 SQVTM and CDR2 ANQGSEA. This chain links TRBV29-1 with TRBJ2-2; perhaps TRBD1 as D (6 bases). The sequencing input was naive CD4+ T cells sorted from blood. Stated subset: CD45RA+ positively selected. The source of this sequence is a man aged 30 to 45 in good health. CDR3 coding DNA: TGCAGCGTTGCGTGGACAGCGAACACCGGGGAGCTGTTTTTT. Amino acid sequence: CSVAWTANTGELFF.